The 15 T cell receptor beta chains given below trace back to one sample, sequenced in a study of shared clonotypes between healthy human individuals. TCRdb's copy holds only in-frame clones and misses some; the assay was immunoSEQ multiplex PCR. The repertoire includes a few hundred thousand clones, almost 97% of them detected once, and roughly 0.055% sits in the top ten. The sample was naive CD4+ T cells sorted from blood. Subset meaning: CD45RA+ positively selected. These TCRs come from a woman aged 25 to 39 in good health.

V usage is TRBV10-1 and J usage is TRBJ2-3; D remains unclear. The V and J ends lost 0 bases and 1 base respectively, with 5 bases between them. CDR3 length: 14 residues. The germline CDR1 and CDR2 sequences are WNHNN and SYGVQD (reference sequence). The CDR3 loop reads CASSESWGTDTQYF. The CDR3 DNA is TGCGCCAGCAGTGAGTCGTGGGGCACAGATACGCAGTATTTT.

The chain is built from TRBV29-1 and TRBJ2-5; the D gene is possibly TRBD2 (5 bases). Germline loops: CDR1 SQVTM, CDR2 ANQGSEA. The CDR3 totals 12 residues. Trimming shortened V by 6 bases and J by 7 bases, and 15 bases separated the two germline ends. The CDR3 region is CSVEASSGTQYF. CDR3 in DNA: TGCAGCGTGGAGGCGAGTTCTGGGACCCAGTACTTC.

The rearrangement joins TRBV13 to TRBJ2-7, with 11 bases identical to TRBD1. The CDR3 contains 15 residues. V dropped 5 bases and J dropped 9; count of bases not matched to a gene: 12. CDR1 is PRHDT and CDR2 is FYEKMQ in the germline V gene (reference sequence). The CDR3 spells CASSLRDRGILGQYF. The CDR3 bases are TGTGCCAGCAGCCTCCGGGACAGGGGGATTTTAGGGCAGTACTTC.

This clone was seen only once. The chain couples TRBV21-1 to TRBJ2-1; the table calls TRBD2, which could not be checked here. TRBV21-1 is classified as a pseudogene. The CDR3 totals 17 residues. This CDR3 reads CASSSRVLAGYGDEQFF. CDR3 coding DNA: TGTGCCAGCAGCAGTCGAGTACTAGCGGGATACGGCGATGAGCAGTTCTTC.

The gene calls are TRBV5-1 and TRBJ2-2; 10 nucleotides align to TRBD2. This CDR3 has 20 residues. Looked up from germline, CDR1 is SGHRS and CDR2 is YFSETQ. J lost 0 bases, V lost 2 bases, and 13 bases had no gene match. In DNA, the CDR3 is TGCGCCAGCAGCTTAATTTCGGTTTCGACTAGCGGGCCGAACACCGGGGAGCTGTTTTTT. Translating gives CASSLISVSTSGPNTGELFF.

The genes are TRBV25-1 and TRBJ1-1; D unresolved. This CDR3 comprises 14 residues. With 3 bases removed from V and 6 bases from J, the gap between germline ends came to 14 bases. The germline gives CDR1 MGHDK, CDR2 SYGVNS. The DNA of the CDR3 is TGTGCCAGCAGTGAGGGCCGGGGAGGGTCTGAAGCTTTCTTT. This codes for CASSEGRGGSEAFF.

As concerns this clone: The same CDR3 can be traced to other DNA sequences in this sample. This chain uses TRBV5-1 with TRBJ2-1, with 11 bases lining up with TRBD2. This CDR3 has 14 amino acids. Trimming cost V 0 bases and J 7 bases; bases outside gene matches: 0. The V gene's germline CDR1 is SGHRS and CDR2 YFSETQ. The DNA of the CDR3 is TGCGCCAGCAGCTTGGGACTAGCGGGAAATGAGCAGTTCTTC. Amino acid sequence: CASSLGLAGNEQFF.

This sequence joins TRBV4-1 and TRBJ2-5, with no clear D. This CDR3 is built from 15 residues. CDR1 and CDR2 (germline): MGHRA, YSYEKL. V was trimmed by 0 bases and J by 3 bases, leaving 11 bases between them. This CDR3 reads CASSQDGRPKETQYF. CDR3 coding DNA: TGCGCCAGCAGCCAAGATGGTAGGCCCAAAGAGACCCAGTACTTC.

CDR3 loop: CSAKRSGSGYGYTF. As DNA, the CDR3 is TGCAGCGCCAAGAGGTCAGGCTCTGGCTATGGCTACACCTTC. The rearrangement uses TRBV29-1 and TRBJ1-2; D gene unclear. The V and J ends lost 7 bases and 4 bases respectively, with 19 bases between them. CDR3 size: 14 residues. Germline CDR1 reads SQVTM; CDR2 reads ANQGSEA.

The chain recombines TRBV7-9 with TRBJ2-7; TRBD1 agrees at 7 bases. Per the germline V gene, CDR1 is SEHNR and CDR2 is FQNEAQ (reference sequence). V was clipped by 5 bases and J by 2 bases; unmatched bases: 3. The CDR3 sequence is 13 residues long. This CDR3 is CASSEGTAYEQYF. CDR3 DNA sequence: TGTGCCAGCAGCGAAGGGACAGCCTACGAGCAGTACTTC.

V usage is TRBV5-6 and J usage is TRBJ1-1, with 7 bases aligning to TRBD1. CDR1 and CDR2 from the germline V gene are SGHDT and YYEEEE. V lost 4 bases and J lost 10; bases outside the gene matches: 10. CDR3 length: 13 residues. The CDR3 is CASSQRLTGPAFF. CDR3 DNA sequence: TGTGCCAGCAGCCAAAGGTTGACAGGGCCAGCTTTCTTT.

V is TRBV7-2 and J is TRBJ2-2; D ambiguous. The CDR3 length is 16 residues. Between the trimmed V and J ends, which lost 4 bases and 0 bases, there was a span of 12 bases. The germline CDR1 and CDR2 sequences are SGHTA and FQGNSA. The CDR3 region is CASSYLEGPNTGELFF. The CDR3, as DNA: TGTGCCAGCAGCTACCTTGAAGGCCCGAACACCGGGGAGCTGTTTTTT. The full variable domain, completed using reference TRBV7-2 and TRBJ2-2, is GAGVSQSPSNKVTEKGKDVELRCDPISGHTALYWYRQSLGQGLEFLIYFQGNSAPDKSGLPSDRFSAERTGGSVSTLTIQRTQQEDSAVYLCASSYLEGPNTGELFFGEGSRLTVL.

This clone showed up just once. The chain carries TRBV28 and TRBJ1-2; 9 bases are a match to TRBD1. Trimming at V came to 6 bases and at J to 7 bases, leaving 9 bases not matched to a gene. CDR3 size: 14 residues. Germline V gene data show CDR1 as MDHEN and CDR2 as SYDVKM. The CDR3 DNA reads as TGTGCCAGCAGGCCAACAGGGGGCGCCTTTGGCTACACCTTC. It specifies CASRPTGGAFGYTF.

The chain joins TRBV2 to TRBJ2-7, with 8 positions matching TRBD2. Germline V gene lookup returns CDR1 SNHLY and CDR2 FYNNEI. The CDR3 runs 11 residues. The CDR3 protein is CVAYISGVLYF. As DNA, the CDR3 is TGTGTCGCCTACATTAGCGGGGTCCTGTACTTC. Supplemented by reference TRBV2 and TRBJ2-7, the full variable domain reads EPEVTQTPSHQVTQMGQEVILRCVPISNHLYFYWYRQILGQKVEFLVSFYNNEISEKSEIFDDQFSVERPDGSNFTLKIRSTKLEDSAMYFCVAYISGVLYFGPGTRLTVT.

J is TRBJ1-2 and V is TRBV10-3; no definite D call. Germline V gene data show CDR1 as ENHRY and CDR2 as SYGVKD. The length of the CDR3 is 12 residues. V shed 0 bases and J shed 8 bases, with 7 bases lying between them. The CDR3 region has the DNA TGTGCCATCAGTGAGTCCACCTTAGGCTACACCTTC. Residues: CAISESTLGYTF.